The 20 T cell receptor beta chains in this list originate from one sample, sequenced in a study of human T cells and chemical hapten exposure. TCRdb passed the RACE reads through MiXCR, listing each CDR3 protein once. The sample holds 150,000 to 200,000 distinct CDR3 sequences, roughly 15% seen once. Time point denoted: patch test 1, 2 weeks after DPC sensitization. Sample treatment: therapeutic diphenylcyclopropenone sensitization with weekly scalp DPC. The sample here was whole blood, taken in connection with sensitization to the hapten diphenylcyclopropenone (DPC). These receptor sequences come from a woman aged 25-40 years with alopecia areata. Some clones in this sample may be carry-over from other donors' samples.

Ten or more counts support this clonotype. V is TRBV28 and J is TRBJ2-5; tentative D call: TRBD1 (6 bases). Trimming left V 6 bases short and J 5 bases short, with 10 bases between. CDR3 length: 12 amino acids. The germline V gene has CDR1 MDHEN and CDR2 SYDVKM. CDR3 DNA: TGTGCCAGCAGCCAGGGGTCGGAGACCCAGTACTTC. Translation: CASSQGSETQYF.

The chain joins TRBV14 to TRBJ2-2; 7 nucleotides match TRBD2. CDR3 length: 15 residues. V lost 2 bases to trimming and J lost 4 bases; unmatched junction nucleotides: 4. CDR1 is SGHDN, CDR2 FVKESK, per germline. This chain's CDR3 is CASSQPGTITGELFF. The CDR3 nucleotides read TGTGCCAGCAGCCAACCCGGGACTATCACCGGGGAGCTGTTTTTT. The complete variable domain, with remaining parts taken from reference TRBV14 and TRBJ2-2, reads EAGVTQFPSHSVIEKGQTVTLRCDPISGHDNLYWYRRVMGKEIKFLLHFVKESKQDESGMPNNRFLAERTGGTYSTLKVQPAELEDSGVYFCASSQPGTITGELFFGEGSRLTVL.

The J gene is TRBJ2-1, the V gene TRBV4-3, with TRBD2 matching over 9 bases. The germline gives CDR1 LGHNA, CDR2 YSLEER. The CDR3 consists of 17 residues. V lost 3 bases to trimming and J lost 0 bases; unmatched junction nucleotides: 6. CDR3 region: CASSQHPLAGSYNEQFF. The CDR3, as DNA: TGCGCCAGCAGCCAGCATCCACTAGCGGGCTCCTACAATGAGCAGTTCTTC.

This clonotype came up many times. The chain recombines TRBV10-3 with TRBJ1-2; tentatively, D is TRBD1 (5 bases). The V end lost 6 bases, the J end lost 2 bases, and 19 bases lay between the germline ends. The germline CDR1 and CDR2 sequences are ENHRY and SYGVKD. The CDR3 covers 16 residues. This CDR3 reads CAISINSGLQNYGYTF. The CDR3 coding sequence is TGTGCCATCAGCATAAACTCAGGGTTACAGAACTATGGCTACACCTTC.

This clonotype was picked up a small number of times. This chain uses TRBV5-1 with TRBJ1-1; the D is unclear. With 0 bases removed from V and 0 bases from J, the gap between germline ends came to 6 bases. The CDR3 loop spans 14 amino acids. The V gene's germline CDR1 is SGHRS and CDR2 YFSETQ. CDR3 sequence reads: CASSLALMNTEAFF. CDR3 in DNA: TGCGCCAGCAGCTTGGCCTTGATGAACACTGAAGCTTTCTTT.

This chain uses TRBV9 with TRBJ2-1; D remains ambiguous. V was pared by 7 bases and J by 5 bases, with 10 bases between. The CDR3 length is 12 residues. Germline V gene sequence: CDR1 SGDLS, CDR2 YYNGEE. The CDR3 nucleotides are TGTGCCAGCGGAGTAGGTGACAATGAGCAGTTCTTC. It specifies CASGVGDNEQFF.

The DNA of the CDR3 is TGCAGCGTTGCTCTAGCGGGGGACGGCACGCAGTATTTT. This codes for CSVALAGDGTQYF. The chain has TRBV29-1 and TRBJ2-3; TRBD2 matches 10 bases. V was clipped by 4 bases and J by 9 bases; unmatched bases: 7. The CDR3 spans 13 residues. The germline gives CDR1 SQVTM, CDR2 ANQGSEA.

This clonotype has at least ten counts. The chain employs TRBV2 and TRBJ1-1; the D gene is possibly TRBD1 (5 bases). V lost 7 bases, J lost 4 bases, and 13 bases lay in between. In germline, CDR1 is SNHLY, CDR2 FYNNEI. The CDR3 spans 13 residues. CDR3 region: CASNSRGGTEAFF. CDR3 nucleotides: TGTGCCAGCAATTCGAGGGGCGGCACTGAAGCTTTCTTT.

This clonotype has a handful of counts. The DNA is left out, because the CDR3 cannot be placed on it with certainty; the CDR3 is given as TCRdb lists it. The CDR3 is CASSEFGEGTF. The V and J genes are TRBV6-1 and TRBJ1-2. The CDR3 has 11 amino acids, counting both end residues. CDR1 and CDR2 (germline): MNHNS, SASEGT.

This clonotype was seen a handful of times. The chain recombines TRBV20-1 with TRBJ1-4, with D unresolved. Per germline, CDR1 DFQATT and CDR2 SNEGSKA (reference sequence). Trimming removed 0 bases from V and 5 bases from J, with 13 bases in between. CDR3 size: 15 residues. CDR3: CSARDRSQSNEKLFF. The CDR3 coding sequence is TGCAGTGCTAGAGATCGCTCCCAGTCAAATGAAAAACTGTTTTTT.

Only a few counts were recorded for this clonotype. The V call is TRBV20-1, the J call TRBJ2-1, with TRBD2 as a possible D gene (6 bases). CDR1 and CDR2 from the germline V gene are DFQATT and SNEGSKA (reference sequence). V gave up 3 bases and J gave up 4 bases, with 13 bases separating them. The CDR3 has 14 amino acids. Here the CDR3 DNA reads TGCAGTGCTAGTCGCGGGGTTTGGTACAATGAGCAGTTCTTC. This gives the protein CSASRGVWYNEQFF.

V and J are TRBV20-1 and TRBJ1-6, with D possibly TRBD1 on 5 matching bases. Deletions cut 0 bases from V and 5 bases from J, with 14 bases between. The CDR3 loop spans 16 amino acids. Germline V gives CDR1 DFQATT, CDR2 SNEGSKA (reference sequence). CDR3 region: CSARDYRQGDNSPLHF. The CDR3 DNA follows: TGCAGTGCTAGAGATTACAGGCAGGGTGATAATTCACCCCTCCACTTT.

The chain carries TRBV29-1 and TRBJ2-7, with 12 bases matching TRBD2. J gave up 4 bases and V 4 bases, and 2 bases lay outside the gene matches. The CDR3 consists of 13 residues. The germline V gene has CDR1 SQVTM and CDR2 ANQGSEA. The CDR3 loop is CSVGLAGDYEQYF. CDR3 DNA: TGCAGCGTTGGACTAGCGGGAGATTACGAGCAGTACTTC.

DNA for the CDR3: TGTGCCAGCAGCTTAGGCTCTGCCTTCACCGGGGAGCTGTTTTTT. This sequence encodes CASSLGSAFTGELFF. V is TRBV11-1 and J is TRBJ2-2; D unclear. The CDR3 runs to 15 residues. CDR1 and CDR2 from the germline V gene are SGHAT and FQDESV (reference sequence). The V and J ends lost 1 base and 4 bases respectively, with 10 bases between them.

This clonotype was recorded only once. A much larger clone sits a single nucleotide away, making a read error possible. V is TRBV23-1 and J is TRBJ1-4; TRBD1 might be the D (6 bases). TRBV23-1 is flagged as an ORF with uncertain function. The CDR3 has 16 residues. CDR3 coding DNA: TGCGCCAACAGTCATTTTCAGCCAGGGGATAATGAAAAACTGTTTTTT. Protein sequence: CANSHFQPGDNEKLFF.

The chain carries TRBV6-5 and TRBJ1-3; possible D gene TRBD1, 5 bases. V gave up 11 bases and J gave up 0 bases, with 11 bases separating them. Germline V gives CDR1 MNHEY, CDR2 SVGAGI. The CDR3 extends over 13 amino acids. The DNA of the CDR3 is TGTGCCTCCGGACAAAGCTCTGGAAACACCATATATTTT. Translated: CASGQSSGNTIYF.

This clonotype was detected a few times. The J gene is TRBJ2-7, the V gene TRBV20-1; the D is unclear. V was clipped by 0 bases and J by 0 bases, with 15 bases between them. CDR1 is DFQATT and CDR2 is SNEGSKA in the germline V gene (reference sequence). The CDR3 contains 16 residues. This CDR3 is CSARDIRGPPSYEQYF. The DNA of the CDR3 is TGCAGTGCTAGAGATATTAGAGGACCTCCCTCCTACGAGCAGTACTTC.

CDR3 region: CASSGQENNEQFF. The CDR3 DNA sequence: TGTGCCAGCAGTGGGCAAGAGAACAATGAGCAGTTCTTC. V gene TRBV28 combines with J gene TRBJ2-1; unclear D gene. This CDR3 is built from 13 residues. Germline lookup yields CDR1 MDHEN and CDR2 SYDVKM. Deletions cut 5 bases from V and 5 bases from J, with 10 bases between.

The chain couples TRBV24-1 to TRBJ2-2, with D tentatively TRBD1 (6 bases). Looked up from germline, CDR1 is KGHDR and CDR2 is SFDVKD. Trimming stripped 5 bases from V and 0 bases from J, with 18 bases between. The CDR3 spans 18 residues. The CDR3 is CATSVGRPGTTNTGELFF. CDR3 nucleotide sequence: TGTGCCACCAGTGTCGGCAGGCCGGGGACAACGAACACCGGGGAGCTGTTTTTT.

This clonotype showed up just a few times. J is TRBJ2-7 and V is TRBV4-3; 9 positions agree with TRBD1. The V segment lost 4 bases and the J segment 4 bases; nucleotides outside the gene matches: 5. The CDR3 covers 14 residues. From germline, CDR1 is LGHNA and CDR2 YSLEER. CDR3 amino acids: CASSRQGQGYEQYF. The CDR3 bases are TGCGCCAGCAGCCGTCAGGGACAGGGTTACGAGCAGTACTTC.